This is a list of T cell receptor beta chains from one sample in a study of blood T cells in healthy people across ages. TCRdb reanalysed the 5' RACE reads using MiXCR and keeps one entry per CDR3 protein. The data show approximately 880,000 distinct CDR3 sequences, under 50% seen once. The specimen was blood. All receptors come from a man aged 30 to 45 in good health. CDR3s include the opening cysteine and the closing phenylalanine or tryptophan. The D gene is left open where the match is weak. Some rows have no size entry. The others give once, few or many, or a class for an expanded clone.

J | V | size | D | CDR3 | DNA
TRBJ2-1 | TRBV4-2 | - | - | CASSQGGVGRGANEQFF | TGTGCCAGCAGCCAAGGTGGAGTGGGGCGTGGGGCCAATGAGCAGTTCTTC
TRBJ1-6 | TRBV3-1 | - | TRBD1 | CASSQPRTGGNSPLHF | TGTGCCAGCAGCCAACCCCGGACAGGGGGTAATTCACCCCTCCACTTT
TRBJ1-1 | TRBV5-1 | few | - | CASRPTQAKNTEAFF | TGCGCCAGCAGGCCTACCCAGGCAAAGAACACTGAAGCTTTCTTT
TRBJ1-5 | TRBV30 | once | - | CAWSNRASEPPQHF | TGTGCCTGGAGTAACAGGGCCTCGGAGCCGCCCCAGCATTTT
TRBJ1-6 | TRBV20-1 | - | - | CSATGGGQNSPLHF | TGCAGTGCAACTGGCGGGGGGCAAAATTCACCCCTCCACTTT
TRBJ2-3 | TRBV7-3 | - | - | CASSLWPDTQYF | TGTGCCAGCAGCTTATGGCCAGATACGCAGTATTTT
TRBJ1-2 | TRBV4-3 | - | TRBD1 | CASSQDDRAYGYTF | TGCGCCAGCAGCCAGGATGACAGGGCCTATGGCTACACCTTC
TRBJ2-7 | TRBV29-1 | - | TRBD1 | CSVRTGGGDEQYF | TGCAGCGTTCGGACAGGGGGCGGGGATGAGCAGTACTTC
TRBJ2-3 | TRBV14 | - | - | CASSQDRGANIDTQYF | TGTGCCAGCAGCCAAGATCGGGGGGCAAATATAGATACGCAGTATTTT
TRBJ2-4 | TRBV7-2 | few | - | CASSLGRAENIQYF | TGTGCCAGCAGCTTAGGGCGGGCGGAAAACATTCAGTACTTC
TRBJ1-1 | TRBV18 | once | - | CASSPSANMNTEAFF | TGTGCCAGCTCACCTTCTGCGAACATGAACACTGAAGCTTTCTTT
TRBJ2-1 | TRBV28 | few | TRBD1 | CASSITGTGPYNEQFF | TGTGCCAGCAGTATAACCGGGACAGGGCCCTACAATGAGCAGTTCTTC
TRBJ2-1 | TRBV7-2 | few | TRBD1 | CASSPWTGGLTYNEQFF | TGTGCCAGCAGCCCCTGGACAGGGGGACTGACTTACAATGAGCAGTTCTTC
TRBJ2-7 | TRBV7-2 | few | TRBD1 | CASSLGTGEYEQYF | TGTGCCAGCAGCTTAGGGACAGGAGAGTACGAGCAGTACTTC
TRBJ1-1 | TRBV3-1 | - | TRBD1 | CASSLSKTGQGMNTEAFF | TGTGCCAGCAGCCTCTCAAAGACGGGACAGGGGATGAACACTGAAGCTTTCTTT
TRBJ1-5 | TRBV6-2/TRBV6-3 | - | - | CASSYSAGINQPQHF | TGTGCCAGCAGTTACTCGGCAGGGATTAATCAGCCCCAGCATTTT
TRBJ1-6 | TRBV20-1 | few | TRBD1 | CSAREPRTGFNSPLHF | TGCAGTGCTAGAGAGCCCCGGACAGGATTTAATTCACCCCTCCACTTT
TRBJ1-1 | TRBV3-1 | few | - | CASSRMDTGTEAFF | TGTGCCAGCAGCCGAATGGACACGGGCACTGAAGCTTTCTTT
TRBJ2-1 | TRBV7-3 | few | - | CASSTQGNEQFF | TGTGCCAGCAGCACACAGGGAAATGAGCAGTTCTTC
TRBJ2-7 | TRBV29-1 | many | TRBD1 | CSRPWDRGYEQYF | TGCAGCCGACCATGGGACAGGGGATACGAGCAGTACTTC
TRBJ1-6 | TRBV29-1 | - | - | CSVQGRPNSPLHF | TGCAGCGTGCAAGGTCGGCCGAATTCACCCCTCCACTTT
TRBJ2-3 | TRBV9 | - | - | CASSAGNRDADTQYF | TGTGCCAGCAGCGCCGGGAACAGGGACGCAGATACGCAGTATTTT
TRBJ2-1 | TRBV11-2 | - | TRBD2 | CASSLEESSGASYNEQFF | TGTGCCAGCAGCTTAGAGGAGTCTAGCGGAGCCTCTTACAATGAGCAGTTCTTC
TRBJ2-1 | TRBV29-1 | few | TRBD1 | CSVDWTGGTHEQFF | TGCAGCGTTGATTGGACAGGGGGTACGCATGAGCAGTTCTTC
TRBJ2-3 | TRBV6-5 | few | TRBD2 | CASSWLAGETDTQYF | TGTGCCAGCAGTTGGTTAGCGGGGGAAACAGATACGCAGTATTTT
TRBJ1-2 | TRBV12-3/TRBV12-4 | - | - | CASSASGHAPYGYTF | TGTGCCAGCAGTGCCTCGGGACATGCCCCCTATGGCTACACCTTC
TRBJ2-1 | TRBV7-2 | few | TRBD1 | CASSLRRDRGNEQFF | TGTGCCAGCAGCTTACGGCGGGACAGGGGAAATGAGCAGTTCTTC
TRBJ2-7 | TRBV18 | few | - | CASSAWDIRGGEQYF | TGTGCCAGCTCAGCCTGGGACATTCGAGGCGGGGAGCAGTACTTC
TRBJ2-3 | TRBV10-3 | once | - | CAITGAGGTDTQYF | TGTGCCATCACAGGGGCGGGGGGCACAGATACGCAGTATTTT
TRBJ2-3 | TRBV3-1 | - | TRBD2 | CASSQGTSLSGDAQYF | TGTGCCAGCAGCCAAGGGACTAGCCTCTCGGGAGATGCGCAGTATTTT
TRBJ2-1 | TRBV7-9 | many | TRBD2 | CASSPRTSGDNEQFF | TGTGCCAGCAGCCCCAGGACTAGCGGGGACAATGAGCAGTTCTTC
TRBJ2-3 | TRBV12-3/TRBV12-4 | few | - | CASRPEGGRDTQYF | TGTGCCAGCAGACCCGAGGGGGGACGGGATACGCAGTATTTT
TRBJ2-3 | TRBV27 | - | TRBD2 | CASSPYGGGGVTDTQYF | TGTGCCAGCAGTCCCTATGGTGGCGGGGGGGTTACAGATACGCAGTATTTT
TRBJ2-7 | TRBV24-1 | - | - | CAITYEQYF | TGTGCCATCACATACGAGCAGTACTTC
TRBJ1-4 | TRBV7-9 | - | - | CASNRGNNEKLFF | TGTGCCAGCAATCGGGGGAATAATGAAAAACTGTTTTTT
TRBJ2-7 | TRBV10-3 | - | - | CAIRLDSGGAYEQYF | TGTGCCATCAGACTCGACAGTGGAGGGGCCTACGAGCAGTACTTC
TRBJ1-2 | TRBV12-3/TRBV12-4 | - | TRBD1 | CASSPTTGRGYTF | TGTGCCAGCAGTCCGACGACAGGGCGTGGCTACACCTTC
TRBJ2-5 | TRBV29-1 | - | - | CSVADLRETQYF | TGCAGCGTGGCAGATCTGCGGGAGACCCAGTACTTC
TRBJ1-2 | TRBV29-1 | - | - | CSVEVREGEEGGYTF | TGCAGCGTTGAAGTCCGGGAGGGGGAAGAGGGTGGCTACACCTTC
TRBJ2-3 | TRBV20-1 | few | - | CSASSGPSTDTQYF | TGCAGTGCTAGTTCGGGACCTAGCACAGATACGCAGTATTTT
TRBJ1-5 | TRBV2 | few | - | CASRVGYMEQPQHF | TGTGCCAGCCGAGTGGGATACATGGAGCAGCCCCAGCATTTT
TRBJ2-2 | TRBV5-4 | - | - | CASSLQGLDTGELFF | TGTGCCAGCAGCTTGCAGGGTCTCGACACCGGGGAGCTGTTTTTT
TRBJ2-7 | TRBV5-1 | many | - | CASSDDAGKKVSRYF | TGCGCCAGCAGCGATGATGCCGGGAAGAAAGTGTCGCGGTACTTC
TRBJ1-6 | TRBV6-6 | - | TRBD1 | CASSYDRVNSPLHF | TGTGCCAGCAGTTACGACAGGGTCAATTCACCCCTCCACTTT
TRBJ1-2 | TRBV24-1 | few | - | CATSDFGEGELSGYTF | TGTGCCACCAGTGATTTCGGCGAGGGGGAGCTATCTGGCTACACCTTC
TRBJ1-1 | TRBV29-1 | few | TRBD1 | CSVDLQGTEAFF | TGCAGCGTTGACCTACAGGGGACTGAAGCTTTCTTT
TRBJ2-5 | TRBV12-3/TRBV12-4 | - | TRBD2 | CASSLASGGLETQYF | TGTGCCAGCAGTTTGGCTAGCGGGGGGCTAGAGACCCAGTACTTC
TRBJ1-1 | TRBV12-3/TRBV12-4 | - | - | CASSLSWEVGTEAFF | TGTGCCAGCAGTCTCTCGTGGGAGGTTGGGACTGAAGCTTTCTTT
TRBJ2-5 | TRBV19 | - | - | CASSIGKRGTETQYF | TGTGCCAGTAGTATAGGGAAGAGGGGGACGGAGACCCAGTACTTC
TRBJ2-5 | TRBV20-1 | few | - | CSARGTPKETQYF | TGCAGTGCTAGAGGGACGCCGAAAGAGACCCAGTACTTC
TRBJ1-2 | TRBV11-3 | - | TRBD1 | CASSLGSGGEFGYTF | TGTGCCAGCAGCTTGGGTTCAGGGGGCGAGTTTGGCTACACCTTC
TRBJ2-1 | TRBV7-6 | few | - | CASSLVAGTSPNNERFF | TGTGCCAGCAGCTTAGTGGCCGGGACTTCCCCAAACAATGAGCGGTTCTTC
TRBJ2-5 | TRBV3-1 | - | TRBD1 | CASRGTGGFQETQYF | TGTGCCAGCAGAGGGACAGGGGGTTTCCAAGAGACCCAGTACTTC